This TCR beta chain was sequenced for a study of blood T cells in healthy people across ages. Then a second PCR, running about 6 to 11 cycles, was carried out with a sample-barcoded 5' primer and a J-beta primer mix. TCRdb reprocessed the 5' RACE reads with MiXCR, giving one entry per CDR3 protein. Seen here are around 1,700,000 distinct CDR3 sequences, 28% observed once, and the top ten hold approximately 7.7%. At least ten counts were recorded for this clonotype. The CDR3 extends over 15 amino acids. V was shortened by 4 bases and J by 0 bases, with 13 bases between the two germline ends. CDR1 and CDR2 (germline): SQVTM, ANQGSEA.

The V gene is TRBV29-1, the J gene TRBJ2-1; maybe TRBD2 (5 bases). The source of this sequence is a woman aged 30 to 39 in good health. Material for sequencing was blood. The DNA for the CDR3 is TGCAGCGTTGTGAACCCGGGAAGCTCCTACAATGAGCAGTTCTTC. Protein product: CSVVNPGSSYNEQFF.